Each of the 2 T cell receptor beta chains below was sequenced from the same sample in a study of low-dose radiotherapy and immunotherapy resistance in tumors. Time point noted: before trial treatment. Both TCRalpha and TCRbeta chains were reverse transcribed with V-gene-specific primers. The TCRs were subjected to amplification over roughly 20 PCR cycles employing a constant-region primer in conjunction with a V-primer adapter. MiXCR was run by TCRdb on the reads, yielding one entry per CDR3 protein. Here the sample spans 59,000 or so distinct CDR3 sequences, 26% being singletons. The input for sequencing was PBMCs, taken before treatment. The receptors come from a male donor with rectosigmoid adenocarcinoma.

This clonotype showed up many times. V gene TRBV6-2 or TRBV6-3 combines with J gene TRBJ1-5; D possibly corresponds to TRBD1 (5 bases). The germline V gene encodes CDR1 MNHEY and CDR2 SVGEGT. Trimming shortened V by 7 bases and J by 2 bases, and 18 bases separated the two germline ends. The CDR3 extends over 16 amino acids. CDR3 region: CASIREGTARNQPQHF. The CDR3 DNA is TGTGCCAGCATAAGGGAAGGGACGGCTCGCAATCAGCCCCAGCATTTT.

The CDR3: CASSLEGTYGYTF. Written as DNA, the CDR3 is TGTGCCAGCAGTTTAGAGGGGACCTATGGCTACACCTTC. The gene calls are TRBV12-3 or TRBV12-4 and TRBJ1-2, with D perhaps matching TRBD1 (5 bases). The CDR3 runs 13 residues. The V gene lost 1 base and the J gene lost 4 bases, with 7 bases spanning the gap.